This T cell receptor (beta chain) is from a study of blood T cell repertoires in COVID-19. At the level of the study: Samples taken during acute and convalescent COVID-19 were collected in the United States, Italy and Spain. Sample material is recorded as cDNA or gDNA derived from T cells, B-cell-depleted T cells, or PBMCs.

As handled by the study authors: Reference gene primer amplification in the assay estimated nucleated cell counts. Profiling relied on immunoSEQ multiplex PCR, and the TCRdb table lists in-frame clones only, not all of them. That table is the source of V, J and clone size, and D and trimming were worked out from the DNA. Here the sample spans more than 100,000 clones, around 82% being singletons. With V trimmed by 5 bases and J by 0 bases, 13 bases remained unmatched. CDR1 and CDR2 (germline): LNHDA, SQIVND (reference sequence). CDR3 length equals 18 residues. In this sample, this clone turned up once.

The chain joins TRBV19 to TRBJ1-3, with 7 bases fitting TRBD1. The sample consisted of peripheral blood. This TCR was recovered from a man aged 60-69 years with acute or convalescent COVID-19. The CDR3 protein is CASSPPETGILSGNTIYF. CDR3 DNA: TGTGCCAGTAGTCCTCCTGAGACAGGGATCCTCTCTGGAAACACCATATATTTT.